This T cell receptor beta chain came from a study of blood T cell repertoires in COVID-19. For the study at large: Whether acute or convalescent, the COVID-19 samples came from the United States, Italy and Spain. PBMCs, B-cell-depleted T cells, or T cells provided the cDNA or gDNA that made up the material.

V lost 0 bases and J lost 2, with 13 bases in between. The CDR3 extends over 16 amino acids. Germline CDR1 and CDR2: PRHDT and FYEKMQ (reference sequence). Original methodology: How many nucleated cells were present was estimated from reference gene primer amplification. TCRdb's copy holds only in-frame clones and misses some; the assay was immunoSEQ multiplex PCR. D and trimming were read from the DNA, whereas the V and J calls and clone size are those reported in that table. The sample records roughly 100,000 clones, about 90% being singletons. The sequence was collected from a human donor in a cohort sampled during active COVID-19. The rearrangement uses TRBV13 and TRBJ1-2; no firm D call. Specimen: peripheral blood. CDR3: CASSLGGPGKNYGYTF. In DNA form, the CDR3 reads TGTGCCAGCAGCTTAGGAGGCCCGGGAAAGAACTATGGCTACACCTTC.